Shown below are 7 T cell receptor beta chains from a single sample sequenced in a study of blood T cell repertoires in COVID-19. This table comes from immunoSEQ multiplex PCR, and its TCRdb copy is limited to in-frame clones, with some not included. This sample has approximately 74,000 clones, with roughly 90% found just once. The sequenced sample consisted of peripheral blood. These TCRs come from a man aged 70-80 years with acute or convalescent COVID-19.

The V call is TRBV19, the J call TRBJ2-3; unclear D gene. The CDR3 consists of 14 residues. Deletions cut 8 bases from V and 3 bases from J, with 15 bases between. CDR1 is LNHDA, CDR2 SQIVND, per germline (reference sequence). This CDR3 is CASRSNSRTDTQYF. CDR3 bases: TGTGCCAGTCGAAGCAACTCGCGGACAGATACGCAGTATTTT.

V and J are TRBV19 and TRBJ2-6; possible D gene TRBD1, 5 bases. The germline V and J ends were trimmed by 1 base and 2 bases, with 15 bases remaining between them. Germline values: CDR1 LNHDA, CDR2 SQIVND (reference sequence). The CDR3 extends over 18 amino acids. In DNA, the CDR3 is TGTGCCAGTAGTATAGCCCCAGGGCCCTCCCCTGGGGCCAACGTCCTGACTTTC. Amino acid sequence: CASSIAPGPSPGANVLTF.

The J gene is TRBJ2-3, the V gene TRBV27, with D possibly matching TRBD2 (5 bases). Germline V lookup: CDR1 MNHEY, CDR2 SMNVEV (reference sequence). This CDR3 region has 14 residues. V was clipped by 2 bases and J by 4 bases, with 10 bases between them. CDR3 bases: TGTGCCAGCAGTTTAAGCCTAGCCCCAGATACGCAGTATTTT. Its protein product is CASSLSLAPDTQYF.

This clone was detected only a few times. The chain carries TRBV6-6 and TRBJ2-1; TRBD2 is a possible D gene (5 bases). Looked up from germline, CDR1 is MNHNY and CDR2 is SVGAGI (reference sequence). V lost 7 bases and J 4 bases, leaving 14 bases between the germline ends. This CDR3 comprises 14 residues. This CDR3 is CASTQLGRYNEQFF. CDR3 DNA: TGTGCCAGCACTCAACTAGGGCGGTACAATGAGCAGTTCTTC.

This chain connects TRBV5-4 to TRBJ1-2; 7 positions agree with TRBD1. Germline trimming cut 5 bases from V and 6 bases from J; bases unmatched to any gene: 7. The germline V gene encodes CDR1 SGHNT and CDR2 YYREEE (reference sequence). The CDR3 has 13 residues. This CDR3 reads CASSSYRGDGYTF. In nucleotides, the CDR3 is TGTGCCAGCAGTTCCTACAGGGGCGATGGCTACACCTTC.

The rearrangement links TRBV28 to TRBJ2-7; 13 bases line up with TRBD2. The CDR3 covers 20 residues. CDR1 and CDR2 from the germline V gene are MDHEN and SYDVKM. With V trimmed by 5 bases and J by 1 base, 17 bases remained unmatched. This CDR3 reads CASSATYLGLAGKGSYEQYF. The CDR3 nucleotides read TGTGCCAGCAGTGCCACCTACCTGGGACTAGCGGGGAAGGGATCCTACGAGCAGTACTTC.

The rearrangement links TRBV6-1 to TRBJ2-5, with TRBD1 as a possible D gene (5 bases). The germline gives CDR1 MNHNS, CDR2 SASEGT. The ends were cut back, 0 bases at V and 3 bases at J, with 14 bases in the middle. There are 16 residues in the CDR3. DNA of the CDR3: TGTGCCAGCAGTGAAGCGTGGGCCCGGACAAAAGAGACCCAGTACTTC. Its protein is CASSEAWARTKETQYF.